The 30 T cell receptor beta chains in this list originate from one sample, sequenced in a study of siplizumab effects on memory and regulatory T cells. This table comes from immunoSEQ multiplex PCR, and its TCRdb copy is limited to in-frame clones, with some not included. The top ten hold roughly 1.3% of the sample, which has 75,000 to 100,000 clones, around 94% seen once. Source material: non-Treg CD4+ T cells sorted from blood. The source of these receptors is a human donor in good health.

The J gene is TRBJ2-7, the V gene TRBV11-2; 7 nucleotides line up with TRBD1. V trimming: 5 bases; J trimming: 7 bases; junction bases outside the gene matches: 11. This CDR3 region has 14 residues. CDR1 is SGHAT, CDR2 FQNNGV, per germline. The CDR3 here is CASSRQGTLGEQYF. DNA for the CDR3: TGTGCCAGCAGCCGACAGGGAACCTTAGGGGAGCAGTACTTC.

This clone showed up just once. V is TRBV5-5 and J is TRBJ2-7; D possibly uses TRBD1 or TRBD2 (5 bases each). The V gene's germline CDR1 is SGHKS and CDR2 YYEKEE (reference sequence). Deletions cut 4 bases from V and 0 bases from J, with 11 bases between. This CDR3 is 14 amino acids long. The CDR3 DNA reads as TGTGCCAGCAGCCCCGGGGCAGACTCCTACGAGCAGTACTTC. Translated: CASSPGADSYEQYF.

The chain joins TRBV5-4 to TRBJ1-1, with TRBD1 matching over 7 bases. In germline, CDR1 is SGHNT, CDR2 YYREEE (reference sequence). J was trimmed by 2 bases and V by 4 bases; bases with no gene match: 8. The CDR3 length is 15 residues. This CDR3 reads CASSTRQGGNTEAFF. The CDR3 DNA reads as TGTGCCAGCAGCACCCGACAGGGTGGAAACACTGAAGCTTTCTTT.

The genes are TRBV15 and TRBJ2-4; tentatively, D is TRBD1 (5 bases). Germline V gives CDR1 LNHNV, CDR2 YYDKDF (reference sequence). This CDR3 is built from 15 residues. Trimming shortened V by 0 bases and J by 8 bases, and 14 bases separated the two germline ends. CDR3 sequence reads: CATSRDQGRKDIQYF. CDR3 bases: TGTGCCACCAGCAGAGATCAGGGAAGGAAGGACATTCAGTACTTC.

The CDR3 nucleotides read TGTGCCAGCTCACAAGCGGGACGGTCCAATCAGCCCCAGCATTTT. Protein sequence: CASSQAGRSNQPQHF. V is TRBV18 and J is TRBJ1-5, with a tentative D call TRBD1 (5 bases). With 4 bases removed from V and 3 bases from J, the gap between germline ends came to 13 bases. This CDR3 contains 15 residues. Germline CDR1 KGHSH, CDR2 LQKENI. Drawing the rest from reference TRBV18 and TRBJ1-5, the complete variable domain is NAGVMQNPRHLVRRRGQEARLRCSPMKGHSHVYWYRQLPEEGLKFMVYLQKENIIDESGMPKERFSAEFPKEGPSILRIQQVVRGDSAAYFCASSQAGRSNQPQHFGDGTRLSIL.

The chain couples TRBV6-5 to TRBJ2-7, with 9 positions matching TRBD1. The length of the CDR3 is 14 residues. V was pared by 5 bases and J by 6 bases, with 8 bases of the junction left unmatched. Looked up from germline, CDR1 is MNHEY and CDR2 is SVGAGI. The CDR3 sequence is CASSRDGTGLEQYF. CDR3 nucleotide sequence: TGTGCCAGCAGTCGCGACGGGACAGGGCTCGAGCAGTACTTC.

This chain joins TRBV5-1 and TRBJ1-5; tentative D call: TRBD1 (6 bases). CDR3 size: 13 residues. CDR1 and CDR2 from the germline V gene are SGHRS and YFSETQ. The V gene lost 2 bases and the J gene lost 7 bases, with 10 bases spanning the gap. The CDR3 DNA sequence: TGCGCCAGCAGCTTAAAGGGGGGCCAGCCCCAGCATTTT. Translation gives CASSLKGGQPQHF.

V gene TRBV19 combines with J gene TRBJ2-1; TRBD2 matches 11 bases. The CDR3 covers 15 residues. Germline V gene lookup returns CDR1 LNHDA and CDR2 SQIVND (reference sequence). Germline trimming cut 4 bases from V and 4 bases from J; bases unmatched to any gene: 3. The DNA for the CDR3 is TGTGCCAGTAGTAAACTAGCGGGAGCGTACAATGAGCAGTTCTTC. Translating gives CASSKLAGAYNEQFF.

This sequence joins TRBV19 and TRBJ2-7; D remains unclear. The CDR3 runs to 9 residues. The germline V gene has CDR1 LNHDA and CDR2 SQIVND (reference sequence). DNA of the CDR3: TGTGTCCGGGTCTACGAGCAGTACTTC. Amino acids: CVRVYEQYF.

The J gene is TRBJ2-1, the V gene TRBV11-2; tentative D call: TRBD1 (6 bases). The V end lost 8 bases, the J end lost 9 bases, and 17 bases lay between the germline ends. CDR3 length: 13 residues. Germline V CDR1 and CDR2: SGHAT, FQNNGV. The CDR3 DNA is TGTGCCAGCGGGGGCCCCCAATGGGCTGAGCAGTTCTTC. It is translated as CASGGPQWAEQFF. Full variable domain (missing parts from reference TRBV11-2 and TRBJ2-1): EAGVAQSPRYKIIEKRQSVAFWCNPISGHATLYWYQQILGQGPKLLIQFQNNGVVDDSQLPKDRFSAERLKGVDSTLKIQPAKLEDSAVYLCASGGPQWAEQFFGPGTRLTVL.

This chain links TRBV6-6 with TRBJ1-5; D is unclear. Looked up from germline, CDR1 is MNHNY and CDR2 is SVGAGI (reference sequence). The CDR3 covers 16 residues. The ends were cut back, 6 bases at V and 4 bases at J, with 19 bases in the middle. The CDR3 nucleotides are TGTGCCAGCAGAACGACCGATGGAGTTCTTAATCAGCCCCAGCATTTT. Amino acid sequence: CASRTTDGVLNQPQHF.

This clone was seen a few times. The CDR3 is CASSEASDGPYGYTF. CDR3 bases: TGTGCCAGCAGTGAAGCTTCGGACGGACCCTATGGCTACACCTTC. The chain carries TRBV6-1 and TRBJ1-2; no reliable D call. The V end was cut by 0 bases, the J end by 4 bases, with 12 bases between. This CDR3 has 15 amino acids. Germline CDR1 and CDR2: MNHNS and SASEGT.

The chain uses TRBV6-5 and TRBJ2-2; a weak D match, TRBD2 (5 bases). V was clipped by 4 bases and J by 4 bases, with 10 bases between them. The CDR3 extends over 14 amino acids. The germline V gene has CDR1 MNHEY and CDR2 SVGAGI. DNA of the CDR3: TGTGCCAGCAGTTCACATGGAGGCACCGGGGAGCTGTTTTTT. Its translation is CASSSHGGTGELFF.

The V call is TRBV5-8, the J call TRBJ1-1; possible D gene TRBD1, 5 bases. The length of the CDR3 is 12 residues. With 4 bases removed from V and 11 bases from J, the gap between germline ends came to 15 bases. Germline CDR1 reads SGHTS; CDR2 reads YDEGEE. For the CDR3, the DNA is TGTGCCAGCAGCCAAGGTGGCTGGGGGGCTTTCTTT. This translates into CASSQGGWGAFF.

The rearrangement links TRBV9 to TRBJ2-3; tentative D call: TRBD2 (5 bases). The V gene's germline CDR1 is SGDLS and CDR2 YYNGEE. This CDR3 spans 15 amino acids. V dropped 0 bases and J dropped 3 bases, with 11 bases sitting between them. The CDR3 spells CASSVDGGPTDTQYF. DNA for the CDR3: TGTGCCAGCAGCGTAGATGGCGGGCCGACAGATACGCAGTATTTT.

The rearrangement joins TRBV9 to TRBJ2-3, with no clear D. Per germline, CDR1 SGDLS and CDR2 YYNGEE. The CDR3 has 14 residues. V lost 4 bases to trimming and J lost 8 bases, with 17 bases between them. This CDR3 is CASSPTTSAGTQYF. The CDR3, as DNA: TGTGCCAGCAGCCCGACGACCTCGGCTGGTACGCAGTATTTT.

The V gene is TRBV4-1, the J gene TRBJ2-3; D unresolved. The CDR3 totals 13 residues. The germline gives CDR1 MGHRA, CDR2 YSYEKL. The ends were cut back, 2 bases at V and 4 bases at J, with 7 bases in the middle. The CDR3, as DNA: TGCGCCAGCAGCCAATACGCAGCAGATACGCAGTATTTT. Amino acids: CASSQYAADTQYF.

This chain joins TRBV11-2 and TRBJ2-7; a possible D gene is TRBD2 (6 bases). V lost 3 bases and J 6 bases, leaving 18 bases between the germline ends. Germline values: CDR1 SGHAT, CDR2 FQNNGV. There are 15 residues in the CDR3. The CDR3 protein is CASSFSGTPFGEQYF. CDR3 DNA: TGTGCCAGCAGCTTCTCCGGGACTCCCTTTGGCGAGCAGTACTTC.

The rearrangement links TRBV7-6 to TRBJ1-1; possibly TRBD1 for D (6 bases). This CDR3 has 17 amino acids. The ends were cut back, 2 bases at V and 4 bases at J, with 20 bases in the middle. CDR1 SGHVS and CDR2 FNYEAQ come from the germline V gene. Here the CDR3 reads CASSLTPPRRGVTEAFF. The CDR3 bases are TGTGCCAGCAGCTTAACCCCACCGCGCAGGGGCGTCACTGAAGCTTTCTTT.

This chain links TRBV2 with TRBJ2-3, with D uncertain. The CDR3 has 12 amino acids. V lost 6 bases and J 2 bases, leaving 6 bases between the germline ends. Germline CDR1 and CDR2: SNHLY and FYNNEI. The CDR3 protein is CASSRYTDTQYF. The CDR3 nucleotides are TGTGCCAGCAGCCGGTACACAGATACGCAGTATTTT. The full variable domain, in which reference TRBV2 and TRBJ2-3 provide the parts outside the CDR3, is EPEVTQTPSHQVTQMGQEVILRCVPISNHLYFYWYRQILGQKVEFLVSFYNNEISEKSEIFDDQFSVERPDGSNFTLKIRSTKLEDSAMYFCASSRYTDTQYFGPGTRLTVL.

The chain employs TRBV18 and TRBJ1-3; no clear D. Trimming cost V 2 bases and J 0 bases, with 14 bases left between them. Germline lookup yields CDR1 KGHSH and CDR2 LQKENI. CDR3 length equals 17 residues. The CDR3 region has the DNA TGTGCCAGCTCACCAGACGTTTTTCGGGTCTCTGGAAACACCATATATTTT. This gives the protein CASSPDVFRVSGNTIYF.

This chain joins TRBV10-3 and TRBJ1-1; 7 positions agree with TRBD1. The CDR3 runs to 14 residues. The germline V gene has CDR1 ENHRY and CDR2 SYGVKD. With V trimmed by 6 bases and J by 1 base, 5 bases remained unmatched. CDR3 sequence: CAIRSDRENTEAFF. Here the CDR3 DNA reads TGTGCCATCAGAAGCGACAGGGAGAACACTGAAGCTTTCTTT.

The CDR3 region has the DNA TGTGCCAGCGGTGAAATGGCCCTCCACTTT. Residues: CASGEMALHF. J is TRBJ1-6 and V is TRBV28; D is unresolved. Per germline, CDR1 MDHEN and CDR2 SYDVKM. The CDR3 runs to 10 residues. V was shortened by 8 bases and J by 14 bases, with 10 bases between the two germline ends.

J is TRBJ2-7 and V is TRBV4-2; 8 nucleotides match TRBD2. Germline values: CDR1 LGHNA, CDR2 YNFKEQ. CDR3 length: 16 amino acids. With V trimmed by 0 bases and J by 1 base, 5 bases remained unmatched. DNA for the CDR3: TGTGCCAGCAGCCAAGAAAGGACTAGCATGTCCTACGAGCAGTACTTC. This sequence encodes CASSQERTSMSYEQYF.

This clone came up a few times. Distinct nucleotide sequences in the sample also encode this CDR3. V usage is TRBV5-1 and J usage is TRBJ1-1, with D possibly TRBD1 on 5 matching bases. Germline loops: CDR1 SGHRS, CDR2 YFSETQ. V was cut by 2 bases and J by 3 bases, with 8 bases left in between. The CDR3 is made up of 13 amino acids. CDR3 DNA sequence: TGCGCCAGCAGCTTAGGACACGACACTGAAGCTTTCTTT. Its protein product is CASSLGHDTEAFF.

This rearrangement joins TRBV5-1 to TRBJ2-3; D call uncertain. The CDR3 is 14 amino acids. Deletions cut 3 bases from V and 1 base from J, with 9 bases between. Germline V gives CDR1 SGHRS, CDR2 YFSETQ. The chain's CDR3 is CASSSDRGTDTQYF. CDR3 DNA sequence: TGCGCCAGCAGCTCGGACCGAGGCACAGATACGCAGTATTTT.

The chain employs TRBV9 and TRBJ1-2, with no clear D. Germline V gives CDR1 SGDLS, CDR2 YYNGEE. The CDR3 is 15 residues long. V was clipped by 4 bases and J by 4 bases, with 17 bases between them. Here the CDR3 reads CASSSHVRGGYGYTF. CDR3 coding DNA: TGTGCCAGCAGCTCACACGTTCGAGGCGGCTATGGCTACACCTTC.

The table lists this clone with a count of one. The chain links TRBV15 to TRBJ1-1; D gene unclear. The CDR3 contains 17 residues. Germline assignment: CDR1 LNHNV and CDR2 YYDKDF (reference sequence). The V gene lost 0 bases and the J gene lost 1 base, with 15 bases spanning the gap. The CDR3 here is CATSRDSVLRGNTEAFF. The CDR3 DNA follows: TGTGCCACCAGCAGAGATTCAGTTTTGCGGGGGAACACTGAAGCTTTCTTT.

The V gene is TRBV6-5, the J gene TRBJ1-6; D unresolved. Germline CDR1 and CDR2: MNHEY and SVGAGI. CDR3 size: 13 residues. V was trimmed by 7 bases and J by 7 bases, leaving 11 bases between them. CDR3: CASKRGSNSPLHF. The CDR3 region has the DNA TGTGCCAGCAAGCGAGGGTCAAATTCACCCCTCCACTTT.

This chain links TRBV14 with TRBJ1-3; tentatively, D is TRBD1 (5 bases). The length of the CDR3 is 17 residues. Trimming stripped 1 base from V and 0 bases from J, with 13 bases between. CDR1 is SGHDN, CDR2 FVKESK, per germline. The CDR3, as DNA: TGTGCCAGCAGCCAAGTTGGCCAGGGCCTCTCTGGAAACACCATATATTTT. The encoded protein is CASSQVGQGLSGNTIYF. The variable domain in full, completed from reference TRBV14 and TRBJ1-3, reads EAGVTQFPSHSVIEKGQTVTLRCDPISGHDNLYWYRRVMGKEIKFLLHFVKESKQDESGMPNNRFLAERTGGTYSTLKVQPAELEDSGVYFCASSQVGQGLSGNTIYFGEGSWLTVV.